This T cell receptor (beta chain) was sequenced during a study of T cells and Merkel cell carcinoma outcomes. Study-level findings and limits: In Merkel cell carcinoma, repertoire and T-cell density reportedly predicted outcomes.

Germline-derived CDR1 and CDR2 are LNHDA and SQIVND (reference sequence). Trimming removed 3 bases from V and 8 bases from J, with 11 bases in between. CDR3 length equals 13 residues. This clone has just a few counts. Its antigen remains unknown. Sequencing used immunoSEQ multiplex PCR; TCRdb keeps in-frame clones, though not all of them. The profile shows more than 9,500 clones, around 95% of them singletons. Sequenced input: tumor tissue from Merkel cell carcinoma. The V gene is TRBV19, the J gene TRBJ2-1; D gene ambiguous. This receptor was identified in a human donor with Merkel cell carcinoma. In DNA, the CDR3 is TGTGCCAGTAGTATTCAGCTTGACGATGAGCAGTTCTTC. Protein product: CASSIQLDDEQFF.